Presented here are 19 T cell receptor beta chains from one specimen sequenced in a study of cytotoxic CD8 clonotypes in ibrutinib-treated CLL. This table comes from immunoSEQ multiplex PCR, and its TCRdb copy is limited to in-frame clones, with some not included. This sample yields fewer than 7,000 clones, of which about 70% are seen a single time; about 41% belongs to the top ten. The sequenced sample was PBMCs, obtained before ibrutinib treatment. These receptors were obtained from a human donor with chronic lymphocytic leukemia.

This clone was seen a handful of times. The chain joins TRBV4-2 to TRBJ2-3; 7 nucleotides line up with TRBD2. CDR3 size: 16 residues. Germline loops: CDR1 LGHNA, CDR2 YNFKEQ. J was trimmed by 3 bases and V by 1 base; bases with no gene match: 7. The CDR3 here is CASSQVAGVGTDTQYF. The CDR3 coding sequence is TGTGCCAGCAGCCAAGTGGCGGGGGTCGGGACAGATACGCAGTATTTT.

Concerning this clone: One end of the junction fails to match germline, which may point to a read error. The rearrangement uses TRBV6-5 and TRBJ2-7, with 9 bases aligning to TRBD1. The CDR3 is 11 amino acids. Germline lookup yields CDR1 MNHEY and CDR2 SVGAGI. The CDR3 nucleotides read TGTGCCAGCAGTTACCGGGACAGGGTAGACTTC. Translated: CASSYRDRVDF.

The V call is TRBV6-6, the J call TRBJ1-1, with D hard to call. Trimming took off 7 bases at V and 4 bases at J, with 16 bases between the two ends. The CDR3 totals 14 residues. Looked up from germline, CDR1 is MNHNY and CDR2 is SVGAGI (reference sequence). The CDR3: CASTTGKRGTEAFF. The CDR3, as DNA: TGTGCCAGCACCACCGGGAAGAGAGGCACTGAAGCTTTCTTT.

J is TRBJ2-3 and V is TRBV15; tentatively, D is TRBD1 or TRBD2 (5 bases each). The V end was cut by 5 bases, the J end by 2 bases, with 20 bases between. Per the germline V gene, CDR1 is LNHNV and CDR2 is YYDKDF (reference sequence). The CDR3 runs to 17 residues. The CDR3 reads CATSLTPGTEFTDTQYF. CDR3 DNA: TGTGCCACCAGCCTAACCCCCGGGACGGAATTCACAGATACGCAGTATTTT.

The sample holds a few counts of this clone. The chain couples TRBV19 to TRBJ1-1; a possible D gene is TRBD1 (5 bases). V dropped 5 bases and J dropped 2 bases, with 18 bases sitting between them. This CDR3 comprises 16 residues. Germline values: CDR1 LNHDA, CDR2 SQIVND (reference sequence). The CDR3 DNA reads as TGTGCCAGTAGTGTGAGACCGGGACCGAGTAACACTGAAGCTTTCTTT. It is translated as CASSVRPGPSNTEAFF.

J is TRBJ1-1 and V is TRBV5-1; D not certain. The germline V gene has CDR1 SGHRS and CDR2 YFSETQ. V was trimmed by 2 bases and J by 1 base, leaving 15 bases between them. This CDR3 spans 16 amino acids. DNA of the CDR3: TGCGCCAGCAGCTTCGAAGGTTTCAGATCGAACACTGAAGCTTTCTTT. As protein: CASSFEGFRSNTEAFF.

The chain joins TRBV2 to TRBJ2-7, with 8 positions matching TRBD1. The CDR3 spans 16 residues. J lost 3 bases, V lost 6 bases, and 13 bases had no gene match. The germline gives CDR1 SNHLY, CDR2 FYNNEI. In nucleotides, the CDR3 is TGTGCCAGCAGAATACTCCCGGGACAGGACTTCTACGAGCAGTACTTC. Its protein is CASRILPGQDFYEQYF. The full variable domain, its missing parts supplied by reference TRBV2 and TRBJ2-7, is EPEVTQTPSHQVTQMGQEVILRCVPISNHLYFYWYRQILGQKVEFLVSFYNNEISEKSEIFDDQFSVERPDGSNFTLKIRSTKLEDSAMYFCASRILPGQDFYEQYFGPGTRLTVT.

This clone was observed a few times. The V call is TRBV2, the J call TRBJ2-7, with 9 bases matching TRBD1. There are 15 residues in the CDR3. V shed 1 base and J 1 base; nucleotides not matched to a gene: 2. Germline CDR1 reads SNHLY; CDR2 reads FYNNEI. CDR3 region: CASSEEGQGSYEQYF. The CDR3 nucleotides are TGTGCCAGCAGTGAAGAGGGACAGGGATCCTACGAGCAGTACTTC. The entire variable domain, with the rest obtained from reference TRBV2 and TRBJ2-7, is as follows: EPEVTQTPSHQVTQMGQEVILRCVPISNHLYFYWYRQILGQKVEFLVSFYNNEISEKSEIFDDQFSVERPDGSNFTLKIRSTKLEDSAMYFCASSEEGQGSYEQYFGPGTRLTVT.

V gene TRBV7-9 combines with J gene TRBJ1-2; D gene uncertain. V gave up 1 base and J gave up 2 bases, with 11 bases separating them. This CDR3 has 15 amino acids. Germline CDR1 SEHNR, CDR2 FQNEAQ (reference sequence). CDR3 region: CASSLGGSPNYGYTF. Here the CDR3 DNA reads TGTGCCAGCAGCTTAGGCGGCAGCCCAAACTATGGCTACACCTTC.

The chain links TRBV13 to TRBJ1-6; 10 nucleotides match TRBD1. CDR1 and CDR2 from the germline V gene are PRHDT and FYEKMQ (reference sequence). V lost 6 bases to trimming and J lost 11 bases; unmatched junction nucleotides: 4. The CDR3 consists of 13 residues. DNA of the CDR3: TGTGCCAGCAGTTCCGGGACAGGGGCACCCCTCCACTTT. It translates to CASSSGTGAPLHF.

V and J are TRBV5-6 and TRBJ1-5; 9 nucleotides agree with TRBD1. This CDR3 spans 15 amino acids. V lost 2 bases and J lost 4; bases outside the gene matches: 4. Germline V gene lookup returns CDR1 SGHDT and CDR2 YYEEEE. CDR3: CASSFGTGWNQPQHF. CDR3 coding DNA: TGTGCCAGCAGCTTCGGGACAGGGTGGAATCAGCCCCAGCATTTT.

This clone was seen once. CDR3 sequence (DNA): TGTGCCAGCAGCTTAAGCGGGGGGTACAATGAGCAGTTCTTC. Translation: CASSLSGGYNEQFF. V and J are TRBV7-2 and TRBJ2-1; 9 bases align to TRBD2. The trim removed 2 bases at V and 4 bases at J, leaving 0 bases unmatched. Germline V lookup: CDR1 SGHTA, CDR2 FQGNSA. The CDR3 covers 14 residues.

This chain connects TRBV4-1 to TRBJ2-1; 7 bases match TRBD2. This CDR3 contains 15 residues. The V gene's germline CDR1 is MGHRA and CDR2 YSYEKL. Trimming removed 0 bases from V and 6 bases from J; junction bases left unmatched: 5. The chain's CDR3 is CASSQDRLASNEQFF. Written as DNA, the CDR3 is TGCGCCAGCAGCCAAGACCGACTAGCATCCAATGAGCAGTTCTTC.

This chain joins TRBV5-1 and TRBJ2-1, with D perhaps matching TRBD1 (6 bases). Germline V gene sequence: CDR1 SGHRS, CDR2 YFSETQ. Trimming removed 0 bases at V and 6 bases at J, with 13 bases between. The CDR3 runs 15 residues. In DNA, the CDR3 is TGCGCCAGCAGCTTGGGGCCGGGGACAAGCAATGAGCAGTTCTTC. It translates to CASSLGPGTSNEQFF.

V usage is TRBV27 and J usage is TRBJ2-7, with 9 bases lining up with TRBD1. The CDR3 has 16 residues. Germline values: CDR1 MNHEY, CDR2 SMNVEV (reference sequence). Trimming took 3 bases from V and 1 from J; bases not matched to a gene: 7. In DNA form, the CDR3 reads TGTGCCAGCAGTTTGTCCCCCGGGACAGGGTCCTACGAGCAGTACTTC. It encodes CASSLSPGTGSYEQYF.

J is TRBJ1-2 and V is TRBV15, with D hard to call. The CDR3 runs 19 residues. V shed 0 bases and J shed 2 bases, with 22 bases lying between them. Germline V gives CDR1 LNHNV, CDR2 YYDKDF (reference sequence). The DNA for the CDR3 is TGTGCCACCAGCAGAGATCTCTCGCGCGACCCTCAGGAGAACTATGGCTACACCTTC. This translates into CATSRDLSRDPQENYGYTF.

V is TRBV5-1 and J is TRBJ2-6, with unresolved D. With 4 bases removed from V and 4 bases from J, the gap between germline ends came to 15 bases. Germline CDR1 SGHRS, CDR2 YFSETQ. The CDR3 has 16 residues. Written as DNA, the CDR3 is TGCGCCAGCAGCGAGGACGTGGGGATGGGGGCCAACGTCCTGACTTTC. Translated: CASSEDVGMGANVLTF.

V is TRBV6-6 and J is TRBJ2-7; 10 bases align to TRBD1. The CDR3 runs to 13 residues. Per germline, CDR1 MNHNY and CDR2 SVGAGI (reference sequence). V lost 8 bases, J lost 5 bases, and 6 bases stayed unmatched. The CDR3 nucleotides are TGTGCCAGCGATCGGGACAGGGGCCACGAGCAGTACTTC. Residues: CASDRDRGHEQYF.

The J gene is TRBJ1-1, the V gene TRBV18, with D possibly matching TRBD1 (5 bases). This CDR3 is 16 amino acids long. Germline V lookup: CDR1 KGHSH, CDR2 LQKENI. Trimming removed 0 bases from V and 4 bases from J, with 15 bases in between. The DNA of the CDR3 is TGTGCCAGCTCACCACCGACCAGGGTCGCGAGCACTGAAGCTTTCTTT. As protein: CASSPPTRVASTEAFF.